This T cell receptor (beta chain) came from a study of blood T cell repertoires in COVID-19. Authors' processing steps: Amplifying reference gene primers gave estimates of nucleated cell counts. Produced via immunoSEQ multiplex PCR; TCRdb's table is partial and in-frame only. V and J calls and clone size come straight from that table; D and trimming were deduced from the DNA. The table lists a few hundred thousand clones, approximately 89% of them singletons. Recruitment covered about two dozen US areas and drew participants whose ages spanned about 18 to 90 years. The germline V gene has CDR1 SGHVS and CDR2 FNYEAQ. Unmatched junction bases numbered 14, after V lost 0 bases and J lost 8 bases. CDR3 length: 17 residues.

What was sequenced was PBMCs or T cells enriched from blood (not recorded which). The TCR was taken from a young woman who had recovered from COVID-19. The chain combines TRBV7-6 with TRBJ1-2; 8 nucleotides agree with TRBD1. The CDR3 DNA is TGTGCCAGCAGCTTAGCGCCCTTTGGACAGGGCAGGGACGGCTACACCTTC. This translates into CASSLAPFGQGRDGYTF. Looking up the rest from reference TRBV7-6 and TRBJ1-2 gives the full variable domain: GAGVSQSPRYKVTKRGQDVALRCDPISGHVSLYWYRQALGQGPEFLTYFNYEAQQDKSGLPNDRFSAERPEGSISTLTIQRTEQRDSAMYRCASSLAPFGQGRDGYTFGSGTRLTVV.